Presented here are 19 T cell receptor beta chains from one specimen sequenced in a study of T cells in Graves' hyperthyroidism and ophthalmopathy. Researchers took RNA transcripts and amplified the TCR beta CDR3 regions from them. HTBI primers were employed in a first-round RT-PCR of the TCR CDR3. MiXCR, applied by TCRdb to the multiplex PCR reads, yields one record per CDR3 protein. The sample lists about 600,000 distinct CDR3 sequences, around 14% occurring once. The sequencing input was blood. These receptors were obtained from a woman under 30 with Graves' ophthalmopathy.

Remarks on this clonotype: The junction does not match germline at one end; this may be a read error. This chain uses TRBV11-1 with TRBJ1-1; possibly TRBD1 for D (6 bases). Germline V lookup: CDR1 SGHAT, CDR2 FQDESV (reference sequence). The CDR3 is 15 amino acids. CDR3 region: CASSHSRTVNTEAFF. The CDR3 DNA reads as TGCGCCAGCAGCCATTCCCGGACAGTGAACACTGAAGCTTTCTTT.

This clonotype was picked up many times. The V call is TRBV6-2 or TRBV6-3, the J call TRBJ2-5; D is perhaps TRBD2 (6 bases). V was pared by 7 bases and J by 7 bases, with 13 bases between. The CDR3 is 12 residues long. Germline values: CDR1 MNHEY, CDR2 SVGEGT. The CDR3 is CASNPGDATQYF. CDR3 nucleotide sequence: TGTGCCAGCAATCCGGGGGATGCGACCCAGTACTTC.

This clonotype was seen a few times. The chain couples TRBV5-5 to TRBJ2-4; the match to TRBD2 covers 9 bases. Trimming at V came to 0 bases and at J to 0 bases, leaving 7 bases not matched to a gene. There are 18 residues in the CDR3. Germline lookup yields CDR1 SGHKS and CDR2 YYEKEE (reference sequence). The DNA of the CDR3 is TGTGCCAGCAGCTTGGCGCCGGGACTAGCAATAGCCAAAAACATTCAGTACTTC. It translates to CASSLAPGLAIAKNIQYF.

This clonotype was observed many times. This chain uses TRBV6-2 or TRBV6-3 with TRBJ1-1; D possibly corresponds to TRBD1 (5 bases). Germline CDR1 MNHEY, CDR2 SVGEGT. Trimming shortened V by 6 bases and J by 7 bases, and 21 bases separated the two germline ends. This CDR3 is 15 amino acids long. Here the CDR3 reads CASRTDRTTWGEAFF. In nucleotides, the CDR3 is TGTGCCAGCAGGACAGACCGGACTACGTGGGGTGAAGCTTTCTTT.

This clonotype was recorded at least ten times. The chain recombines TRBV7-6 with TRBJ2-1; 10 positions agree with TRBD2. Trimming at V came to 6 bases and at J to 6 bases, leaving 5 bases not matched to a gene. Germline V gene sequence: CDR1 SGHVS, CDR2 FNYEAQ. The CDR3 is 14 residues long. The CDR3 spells CASRGLAGANEQFF. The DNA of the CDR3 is TGTGCCAGCAGGGGTCTAGCGGGGGCCAATGAGCAGTTCTTC.

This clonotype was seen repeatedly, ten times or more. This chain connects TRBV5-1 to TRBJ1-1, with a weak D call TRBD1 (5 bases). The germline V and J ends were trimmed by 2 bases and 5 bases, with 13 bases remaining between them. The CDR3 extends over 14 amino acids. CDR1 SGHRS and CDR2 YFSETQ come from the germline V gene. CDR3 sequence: CASSLYRYQTEAFF. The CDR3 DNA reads TGCGCCAGCAGCTTATACAGGTACCAGACTGAAGCTTTCTTT.

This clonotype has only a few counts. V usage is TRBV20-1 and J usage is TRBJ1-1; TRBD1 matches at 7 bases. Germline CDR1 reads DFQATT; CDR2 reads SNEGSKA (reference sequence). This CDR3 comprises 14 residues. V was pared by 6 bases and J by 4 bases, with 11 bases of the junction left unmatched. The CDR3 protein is CSASLGQSATEAFF. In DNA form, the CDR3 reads TGCAGTGCCAGCCTGGGACAGTCGGCCACTGAAGCTTTCTTT.

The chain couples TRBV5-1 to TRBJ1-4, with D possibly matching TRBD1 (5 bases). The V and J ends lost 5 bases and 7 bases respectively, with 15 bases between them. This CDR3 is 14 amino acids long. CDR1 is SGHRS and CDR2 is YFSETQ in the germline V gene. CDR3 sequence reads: CASRSTETGEKLFF. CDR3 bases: TGCGCCAGCAGATCGACAGAGACGGGTGAAAAACTGTTTTTT. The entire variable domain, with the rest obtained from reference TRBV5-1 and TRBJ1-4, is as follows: KAGVTQTPRYLIKTRGQQVTLSCSPISGHRSVSWYQQTPGQGLQFLFEYFSETQRNKGNFPGRFSGRQFSNSRSEMNVSTLELGDSALYLCASRSTETGEKLFFGSGTQLSVL.

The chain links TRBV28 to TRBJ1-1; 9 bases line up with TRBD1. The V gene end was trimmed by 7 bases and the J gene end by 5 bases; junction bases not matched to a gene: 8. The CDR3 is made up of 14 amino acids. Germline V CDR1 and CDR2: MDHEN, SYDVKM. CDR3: CASTPSGQGTEAFF. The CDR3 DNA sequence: TGTGCCAGCACCCCCTCGGGACAGGGAACTGAAGCTTTCTTT.

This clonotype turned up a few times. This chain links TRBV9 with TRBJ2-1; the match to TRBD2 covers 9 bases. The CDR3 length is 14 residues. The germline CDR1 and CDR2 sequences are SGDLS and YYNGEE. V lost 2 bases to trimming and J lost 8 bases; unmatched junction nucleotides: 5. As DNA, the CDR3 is TGTGCCAGCAGCGTCGGCGGGAGGGGCGATGAGCAGTTCTTC. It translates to CASSVGGRGDEQFF.

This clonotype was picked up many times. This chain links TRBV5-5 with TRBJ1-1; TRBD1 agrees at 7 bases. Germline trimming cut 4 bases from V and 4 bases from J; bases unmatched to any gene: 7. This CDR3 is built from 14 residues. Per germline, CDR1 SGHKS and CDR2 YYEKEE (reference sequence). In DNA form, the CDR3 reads TGTGCCAGCAGCCCCACTAGGACAGGCACTGAAGCTTTCTTT. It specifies CASSPTRTGTEAFF. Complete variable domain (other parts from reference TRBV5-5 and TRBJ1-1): DAGVTQSPTHLIKTRGQQVTLRCSPISGHKSVSWYQQVLGQGPQFIFQYYEKEERGRGNFPDRFSARQFPNYSSELNVNALLLGDSALYLCASSPTRTGTEAFFGQGTRLTVV.

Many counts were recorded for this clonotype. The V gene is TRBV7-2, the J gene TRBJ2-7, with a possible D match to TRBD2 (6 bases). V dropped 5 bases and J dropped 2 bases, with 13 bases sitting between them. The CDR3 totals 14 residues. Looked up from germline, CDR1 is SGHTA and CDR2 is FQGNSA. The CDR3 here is CASSPLTGAYEQYF. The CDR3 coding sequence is TGTGCCAGCAGCCCCCTGACGGGAGCCTACGAGCAGTACTTC.

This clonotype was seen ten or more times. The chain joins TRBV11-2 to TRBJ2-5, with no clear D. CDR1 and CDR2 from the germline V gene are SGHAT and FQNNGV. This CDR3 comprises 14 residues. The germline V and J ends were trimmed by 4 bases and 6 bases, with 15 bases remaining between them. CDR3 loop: CASSSESMGKTQYF. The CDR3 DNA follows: TGTGCCAGCAGCTCTGAGAGTATGGGAAAGACCCAGTACTTC.

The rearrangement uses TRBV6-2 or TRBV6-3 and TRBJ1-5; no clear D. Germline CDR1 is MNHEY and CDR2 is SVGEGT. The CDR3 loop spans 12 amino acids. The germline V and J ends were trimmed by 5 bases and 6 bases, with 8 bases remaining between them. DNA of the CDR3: TGTGCCAGCAGTCTCTGTGGTCAGCCCCAGCATTTT. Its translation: CASSLCGQPQHF.

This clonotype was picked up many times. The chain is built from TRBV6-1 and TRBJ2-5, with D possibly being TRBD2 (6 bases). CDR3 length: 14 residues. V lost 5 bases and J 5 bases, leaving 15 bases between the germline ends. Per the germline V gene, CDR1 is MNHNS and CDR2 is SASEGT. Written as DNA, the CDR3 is TGTGCCAGCAGTCGGGTCGAGGGGAGGGAGACCCAGTACTTC. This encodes CASSRVEGRETQYF.

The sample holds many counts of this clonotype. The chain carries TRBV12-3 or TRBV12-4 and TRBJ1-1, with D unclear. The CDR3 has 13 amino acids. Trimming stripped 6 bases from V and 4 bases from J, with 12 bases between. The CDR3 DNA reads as TGTGCCAGCAGACTTGACGGACTCACTGAAGCTTTCTTT. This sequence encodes CASRLDGLTEAFF.

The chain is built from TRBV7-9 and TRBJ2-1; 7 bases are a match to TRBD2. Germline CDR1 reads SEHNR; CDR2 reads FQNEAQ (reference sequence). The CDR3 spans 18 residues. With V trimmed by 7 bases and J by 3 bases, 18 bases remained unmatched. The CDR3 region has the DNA TGTGCCAGCATCCAAGGGAGGGGCCTAGCGCATAACTACAATGAGCAGTTCTTC. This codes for CASIQGRGLAHNYNEQFF. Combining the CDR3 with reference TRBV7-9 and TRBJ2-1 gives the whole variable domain DTGVSQNPRHKITKRGQNVTFRCDPISEHNRLYWYRQTLGQGPEFLTYFQNEAQLEKSRLLSDRFSAERPKGSFSTLEIQRTEQGDSAMYLCASIQGRGLAHNYNEQFFGPGTRLTVL.

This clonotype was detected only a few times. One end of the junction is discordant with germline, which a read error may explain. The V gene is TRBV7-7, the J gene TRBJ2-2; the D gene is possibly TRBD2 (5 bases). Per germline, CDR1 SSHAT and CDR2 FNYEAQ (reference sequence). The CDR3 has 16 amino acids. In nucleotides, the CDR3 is TGTGCTAGCAGCCGAACTAGGCCAGGGAACACCGGGGAGCTGTTTTTT. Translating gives CASSRTRPGNTGELFF.

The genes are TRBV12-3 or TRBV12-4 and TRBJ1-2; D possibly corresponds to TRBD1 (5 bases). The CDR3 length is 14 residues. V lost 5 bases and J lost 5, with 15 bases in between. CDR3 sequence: CASSRGGAGYGYTF. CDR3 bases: TGTGCCAGCAGTAGGGGAGGGGCAGGGTATGGCTACACCTTC.